The rows below give T cell receptor beta chains drawn from one sample of a study of cytomegalovirus exposure and HLA in healthy donors. Only in-frame clones appear in the TCRdb table, and some are missing; sequencing was by immunoSEQ multiplex PCR. The sample shows 110,000 to 150,000 clones, 77% of them seen only once. Sequencing was done on a sample of PBMCs. Every receptor here comes from a female donor in good health and CMV-seronegative. Each CDR3 is given with its conserved first and last residue. D genes are given only for firm matches. Clone size appears in some rows only: once, few, many, or a class for an expanded clone.

cdr3_aa cdr3_nt v_call d_call j_call clone_size
CASNAGTNPSNEQFF TGTGCCAGTAACGCCGGGACAAATCCCTCCAATGAGCAGTTCTTC TRBV19 . TRBJ2-1 .
CASSPRSGEGTEAFF TGTGCCAGCAGCCCCCGGTCAGGGGAAGGGACTGAAGCTTTCTTT TRBV11-1 . TRBJ1-1 .
CASRPGQGSNYGYTF TGCGCCAGCAGACCGGGACAGGGATCTAACTATGGCTACACCTTC TRBV10-2 TRBD1 TRBJ1-2 .
CASSLPSGSYNEQFF TGTGCCAGCAGTTTACCTAGCGGCTCCTACAATGAGCAGTTCTTC TRBV27 TRBD2 TRBJ2-1 .
CASRQGALDTEAFF TGCGCCAGCAGACAGGGGGCGCTGGACACTGAAGCTTTCTTT TRBV10-2 TRBD1 TRBJ1-1 .
CASSLASASGSYNEQFF TGCGCCAGCAGCTTGGCCTCTGCTAGCGGCTCCTACAATGAGCAGTTCTTC TRBV5-1 TRBD2 TRBJ2-1 .
CAALAGGNTDTQYF TGTGCCGCACTAGCGGGGGGAAACACAGATACGCAGTATTTT TRBV7-9 TRBD2 TRBJ2-3 few
CASSLGSGRNTEAFF TGTGCCAGCAGTTTAGGATCGGGGAGGAACACTGAAGCTTTCTTT TRBV28 . TRBJ1-1 few
CASSLAGSAGGETQYF TGCGCCAGCAGCTTGGCCGGGTCGGCGGGAGGAGAGACCCAGTACTTC TRBV5-1 TRBD2 TRBJ2-5 .
CSVGGGANTEAFF TGCAGCGTTGGGGGCGGGGCGAACACTGAAGCTTTCTTT TRBV29-1 . TRBJ1-1 few
CASRPRASYEQYF TGTGCCAGCAGACCCCGAGCCTCCTACGAGCAGTACTTC TRBV6-5 . TRBJ2-7 .
CAIGGQGNIQYF TGTGCCATCGGTGGACAGGGAAACATTCAGTACTTC TRBV10-3 TRBD1 TRBJ2-4 once
CASSSLGGPGGELFF TGCGCCAGCAGCTCCTTGGGGGGGCCGGGCGGGGAGCTGTTTTTT TRBV5-1 . TRBJ2-2 few
CASSLYSGAREQYF TGTGCCAGCAGCTTGTATTCAGGGGCGAGGGAGCAGTACTTC TRBV5-8 . TRBJ2-7 .
CASSPGASGYTF TGTGCCAGCAGCCCTGGGGCGTCGGGCTACACCTTC TRBV7-9 . TRBJ1-2 .
CASSTERFGELFF TGTGCCAGCAGTACCGAGAGATTCGGGGAGCTGTTTTTT TRBV6-4 . TRBJ2-2 few
CASSEQASYEQYF TGTGCCAGCAGTGAACAGGCATCCTACGAGCAGTACTTC TRBV2 . TRBJ2-7 .
CASSMGQGNQPQHF TGTGCCAGTAGTATGGGACAGGGTAATCAGCCCCAGCATTTT TRBV19 TRBD1 TRBJ1-5 .
CASSFTRQGAGNEQFF TGTGCCAGCAGTTTCACCCGACAGGGGGCCGGCAATGAGCAGTTCTTC TRBV28 TRBD1 TRBJ2-1 .
CASSPGLGLAEPEDF TGTGCCAGCTCACCAGGGCTCGGACTAGCGGAACCCGAAGACTTC TRBV18 TRBD2 TRBJ2-7 .
CASSPTGVAGGYEQYF TGCGCCAGCAGCCCGACGGGGGTAGCAGGGGGATACGAGCAGTACTTC TRBV5-1 . TRBJ2-7 once
CASSPIQGMNTEAFF TGTGCCAGCAGCCCCATTCAGGGAATGAACACTGAAGCTTTCTTT TRBV9 . TRBJ1-1 .
CASSVGTTGNTIYF TGTGCCAGCAGTGTTGGGACAACAGGAAACACCATATATTTT TRBV6-5 . TRBJ1-3 .
CASSLSQGALNEQFF TGTGCCAGCAGCTTAAGCCAGGGGGCGTTGAATGAGCAGTTCTTC TRBV7-3 TRBD1 TRBJ2-1 .
CASSSLQPYEQYF TGCGCCAGCAGCTCCTTACAGCCTTACGAGCAGTACTTC TRBV5-1 . TRBJ2-7 .
CASSKQGYTEAFF TGTGCCAGCAGCAAACAGGGATACACTGAAGCTTTCTTT TRBV13 . TRBJ1-1 .
CASSLATDRQDTQYF TGTGCCAGCAGTTTAGCAACTGACAGGCAAGATACGCAGTATTTT TRBV28 . TRBJ2-3 .
CASSKGQGAYQPQHF TGTGCCAGCAGTAAAGGACAGGGGGCATACCAGCCCCAGCATTTT TRBV6-5 TRBD1 TRBJ1-5 few